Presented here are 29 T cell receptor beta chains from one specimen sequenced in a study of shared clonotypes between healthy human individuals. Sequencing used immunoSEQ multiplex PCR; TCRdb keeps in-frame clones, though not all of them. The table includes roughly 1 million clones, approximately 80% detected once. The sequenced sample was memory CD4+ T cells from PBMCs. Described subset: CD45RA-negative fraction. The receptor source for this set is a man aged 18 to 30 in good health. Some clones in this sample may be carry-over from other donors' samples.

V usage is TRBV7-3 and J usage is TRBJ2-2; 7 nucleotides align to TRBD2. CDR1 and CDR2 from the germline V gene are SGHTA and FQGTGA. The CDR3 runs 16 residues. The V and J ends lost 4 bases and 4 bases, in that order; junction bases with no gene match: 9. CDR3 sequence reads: CASSSLVASGTGELFF. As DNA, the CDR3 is TGTGCCAGCAGCTCTCTCGTCGCTAGCGGCACCGGGGAGCTGTTTTTT.

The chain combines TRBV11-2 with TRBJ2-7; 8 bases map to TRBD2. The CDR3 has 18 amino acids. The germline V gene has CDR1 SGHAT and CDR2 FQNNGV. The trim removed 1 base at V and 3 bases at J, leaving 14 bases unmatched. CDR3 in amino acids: CASSLVPSPGGHGYEQYF. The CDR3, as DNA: TGTGCCAGCAGCTTAGTACCCTCCCCGGGAGGGCACGGCTACGAGCAGTACTTC.

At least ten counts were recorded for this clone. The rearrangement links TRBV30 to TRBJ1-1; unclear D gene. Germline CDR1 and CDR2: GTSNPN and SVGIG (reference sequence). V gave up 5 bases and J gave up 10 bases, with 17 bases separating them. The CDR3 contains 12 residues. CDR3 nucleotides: TGTGCCTGGGCCCCTCTGGGTCGAGGAGCTTTCTTT. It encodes CAWAPLGRGAFF.

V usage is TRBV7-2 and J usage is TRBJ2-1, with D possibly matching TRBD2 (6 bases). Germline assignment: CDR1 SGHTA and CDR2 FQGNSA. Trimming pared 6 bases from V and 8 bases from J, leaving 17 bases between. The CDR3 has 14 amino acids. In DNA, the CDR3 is TGTGCCAGCAGGGACTACGGGGGAGCGGATGAGCAGTTCTTC. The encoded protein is CASRDYGGADEQFF.

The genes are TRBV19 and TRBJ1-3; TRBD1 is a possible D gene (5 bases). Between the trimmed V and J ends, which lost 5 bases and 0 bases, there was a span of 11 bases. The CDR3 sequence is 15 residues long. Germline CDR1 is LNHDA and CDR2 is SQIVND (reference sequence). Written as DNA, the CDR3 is TGTGCCAGTAGTGCTCGCGGGGCCTCTGGAAACACCATATATTTT. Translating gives CASSARGASGNTIYF.

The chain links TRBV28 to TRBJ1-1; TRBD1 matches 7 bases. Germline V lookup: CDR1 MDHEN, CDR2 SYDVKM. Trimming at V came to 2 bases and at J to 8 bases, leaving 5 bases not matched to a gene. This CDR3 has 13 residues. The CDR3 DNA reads TGTGCCAGCAGTTTACCTCCGGGACAGGAAGCTTTCTTT. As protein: CASSLPPGQEAFF.

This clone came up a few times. The CDR3 bases are TGTGCCAGCAGGAACAGGGTGGGTACCCAGTACTTC. Translating gives CASRNRVGTQYF. V gene TRBV27 combines with J gene TRBJ2-5; a weak D match, TRBD1 (6 bases). The CDR3 loop spans 12 amino acids. CDR1 and CDR2 from the germline V gene are MNHEY and SMNVEV (reference sequence). V shed 6 bases and J shed 8 bases, with 13 bases lying between them.

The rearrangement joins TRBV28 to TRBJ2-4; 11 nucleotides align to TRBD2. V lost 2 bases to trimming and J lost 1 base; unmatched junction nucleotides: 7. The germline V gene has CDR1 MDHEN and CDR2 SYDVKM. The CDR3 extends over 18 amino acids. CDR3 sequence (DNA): TGTGCCAGCAGTTTAATAGCGGGAGGGGAGGGGGCCAAAAACATTCAGTACTTC. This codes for CASSLIAGGEGAKNIQYF. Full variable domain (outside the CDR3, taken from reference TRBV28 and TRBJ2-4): DVKVTQSSRYLVKRTGEKVFLECVQDMDHENMFWYRQDPGLGLRLIYFSYDVKMKEKGDIPEGYSVSREKKERFSLILESASTNQTSMYLCASSLIAGGEGAKNIQYFGAGTRLSVL.

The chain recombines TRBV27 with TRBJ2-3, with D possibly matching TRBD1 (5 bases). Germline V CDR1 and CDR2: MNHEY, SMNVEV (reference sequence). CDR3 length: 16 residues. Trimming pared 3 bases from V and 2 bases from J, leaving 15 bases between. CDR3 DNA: TGTGCCAGCAGTTTGGGCACACAGGTGTCCACAGATACGCAGTATTTT. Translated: CASSLGTQVSTDTQYF.

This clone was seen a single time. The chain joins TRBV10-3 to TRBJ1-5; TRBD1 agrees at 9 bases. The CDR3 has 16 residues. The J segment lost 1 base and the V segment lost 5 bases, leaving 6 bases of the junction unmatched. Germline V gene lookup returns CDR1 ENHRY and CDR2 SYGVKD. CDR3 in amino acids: CAISSQGALSNQPQHF. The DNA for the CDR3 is TGTGCCATCAGTTCACAGGGGGCCCTAAGCAATCAGCCCCAGCATTTT.

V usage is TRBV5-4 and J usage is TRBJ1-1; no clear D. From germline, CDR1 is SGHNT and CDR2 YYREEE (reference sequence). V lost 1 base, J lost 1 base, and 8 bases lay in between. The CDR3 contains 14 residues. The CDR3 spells CASSLSQANTEAFF. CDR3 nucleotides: TGTGCCAGCAGCTTGAGTCAGGCGAACACTGAAGCTTTCTTT.

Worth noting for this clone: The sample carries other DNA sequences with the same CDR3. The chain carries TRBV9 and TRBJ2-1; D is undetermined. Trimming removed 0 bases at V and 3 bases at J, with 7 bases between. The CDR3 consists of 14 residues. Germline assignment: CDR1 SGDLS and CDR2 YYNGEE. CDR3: CASSVAGYYNEQFF. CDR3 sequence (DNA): TGTGCCAGCAGCGTAGCCGGATACTACAATGAGCAGTTCTTC.

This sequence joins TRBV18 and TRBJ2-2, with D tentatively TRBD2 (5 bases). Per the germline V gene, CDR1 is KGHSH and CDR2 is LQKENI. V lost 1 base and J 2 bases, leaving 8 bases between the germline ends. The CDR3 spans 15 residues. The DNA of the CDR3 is TGTGCCAGCTCACCACGTAGCGTTAACACCGGGGAGCTGTTTTTT. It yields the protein CASSPRSVNTGELFF.

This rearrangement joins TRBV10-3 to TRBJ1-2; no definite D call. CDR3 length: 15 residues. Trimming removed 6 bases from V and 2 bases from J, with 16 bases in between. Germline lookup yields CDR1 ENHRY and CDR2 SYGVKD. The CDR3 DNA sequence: TGTGCCATCAGCTCGCCGGGCCTAGAGAACTATGGCTACACCTTC. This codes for CAISSPGLENYGYTF.

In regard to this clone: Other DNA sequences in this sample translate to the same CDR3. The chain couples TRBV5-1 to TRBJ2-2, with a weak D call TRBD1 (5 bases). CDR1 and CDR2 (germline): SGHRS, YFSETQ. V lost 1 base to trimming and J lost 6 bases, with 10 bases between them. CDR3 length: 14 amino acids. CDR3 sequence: CASSLQGTPGELFF. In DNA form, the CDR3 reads TGCGCCAGCAGCTTGCAGGGTACGCCCGGGGAGCTGTTTTTT. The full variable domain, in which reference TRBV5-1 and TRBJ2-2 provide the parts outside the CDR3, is KAGVTQTPRYLIKTRGQQVTLSCSPISGHRSVSWYQQTPGQGLQFLFEYFSETQRNKGNFPGRFSGRQFSNSRSEMNVSTLELGDSALYLCASSLQGTPGELFFGEGSRLTVL.

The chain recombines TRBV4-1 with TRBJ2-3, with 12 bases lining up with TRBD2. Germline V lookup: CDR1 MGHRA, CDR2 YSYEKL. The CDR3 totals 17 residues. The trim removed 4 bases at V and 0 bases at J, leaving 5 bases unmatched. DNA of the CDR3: TGCGCCAGCAGCCGGGGCACTAGCGGGAGGAGCACAGATACGCAGTATTTT. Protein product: CASSRGTSGRSTDTQYF.

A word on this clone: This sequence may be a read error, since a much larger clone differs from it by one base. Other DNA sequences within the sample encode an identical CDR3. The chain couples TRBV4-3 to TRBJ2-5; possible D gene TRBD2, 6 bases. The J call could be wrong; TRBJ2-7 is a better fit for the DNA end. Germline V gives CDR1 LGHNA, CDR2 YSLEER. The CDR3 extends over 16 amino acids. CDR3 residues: CASSQGLSGLRAEQYF. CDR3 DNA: TGCGCCAGCAGCCAAGGATTATCGGGACTCCGGGCCGAGCAGTACTTC.

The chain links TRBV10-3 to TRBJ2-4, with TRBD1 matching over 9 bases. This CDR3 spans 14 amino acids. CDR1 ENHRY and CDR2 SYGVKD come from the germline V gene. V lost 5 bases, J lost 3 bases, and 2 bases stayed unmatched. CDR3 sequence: CAISLDRGKNIQYF. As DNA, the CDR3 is TGTGCCATCAGTCTGGACAGGGGCAAAAACATTCAGTACTTC.

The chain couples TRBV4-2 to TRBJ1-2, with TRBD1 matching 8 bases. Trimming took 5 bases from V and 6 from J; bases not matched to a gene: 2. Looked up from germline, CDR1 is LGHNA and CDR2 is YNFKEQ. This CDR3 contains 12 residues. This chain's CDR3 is CASSGQGNGYTF. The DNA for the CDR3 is TGTGCCAGCAGCGGACAGGGTAATGGCTACACCTTC.

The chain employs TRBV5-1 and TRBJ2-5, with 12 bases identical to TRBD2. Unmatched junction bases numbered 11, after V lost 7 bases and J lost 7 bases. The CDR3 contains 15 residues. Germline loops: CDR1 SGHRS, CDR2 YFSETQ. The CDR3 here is CASLETSGSWGTQYF. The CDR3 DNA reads TGCGCCAGCTTGGAGACTAGCGGGAGCTGGGGGACCCAGTACTTC.

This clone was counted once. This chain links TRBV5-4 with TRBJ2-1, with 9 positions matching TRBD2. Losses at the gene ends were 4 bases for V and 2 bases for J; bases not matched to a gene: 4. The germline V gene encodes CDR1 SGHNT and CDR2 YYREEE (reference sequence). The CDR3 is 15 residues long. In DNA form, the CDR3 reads TGTGCCAGCAGCCCTAGCGGGACCACCTACAATGAGCAGTTCTTC. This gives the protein CASSPSGTTYNEQFF.

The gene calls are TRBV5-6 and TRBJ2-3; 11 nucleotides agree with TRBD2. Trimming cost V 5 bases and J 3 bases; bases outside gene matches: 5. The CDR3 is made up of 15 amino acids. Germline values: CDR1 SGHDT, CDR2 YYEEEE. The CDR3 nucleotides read TGTGCCAGCAGTTTAGCGGGAGGGAGAACAGATACGCAGTATTTT. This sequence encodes CASSLAGGRTDTQYF.

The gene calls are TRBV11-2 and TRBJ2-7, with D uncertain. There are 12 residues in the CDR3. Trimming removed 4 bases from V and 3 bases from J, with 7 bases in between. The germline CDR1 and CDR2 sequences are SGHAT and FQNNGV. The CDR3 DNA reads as TGTGCCAGCAGCTACGCCCACTACGAGCAGTACTTC. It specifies CASSYAHYEQYF.

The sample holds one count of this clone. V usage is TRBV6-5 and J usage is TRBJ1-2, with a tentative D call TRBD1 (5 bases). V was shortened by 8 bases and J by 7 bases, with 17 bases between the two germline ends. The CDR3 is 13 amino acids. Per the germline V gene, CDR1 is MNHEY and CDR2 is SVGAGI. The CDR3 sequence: CASGQTGLGGYTF. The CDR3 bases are TGTGCCAGCGGACAAACAGGTCTGGGTGGCTACACCTTC.

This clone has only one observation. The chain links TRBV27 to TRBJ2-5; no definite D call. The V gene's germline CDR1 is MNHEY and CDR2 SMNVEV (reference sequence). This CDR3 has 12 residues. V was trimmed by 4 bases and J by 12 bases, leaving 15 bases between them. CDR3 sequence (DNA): TGTGCCAGCAGTTCAAGCCTGGGATCTGAGTACTTC. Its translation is CASSSSLGSEYF.

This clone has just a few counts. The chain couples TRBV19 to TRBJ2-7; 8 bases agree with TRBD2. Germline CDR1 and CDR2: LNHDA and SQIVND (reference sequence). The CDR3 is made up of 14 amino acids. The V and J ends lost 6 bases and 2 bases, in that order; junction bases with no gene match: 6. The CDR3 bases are TGTGCCAGTAGCCAAACTAGCGGAACCTACGAGCAGTACTTC. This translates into CASSQTSGTYEQYF.

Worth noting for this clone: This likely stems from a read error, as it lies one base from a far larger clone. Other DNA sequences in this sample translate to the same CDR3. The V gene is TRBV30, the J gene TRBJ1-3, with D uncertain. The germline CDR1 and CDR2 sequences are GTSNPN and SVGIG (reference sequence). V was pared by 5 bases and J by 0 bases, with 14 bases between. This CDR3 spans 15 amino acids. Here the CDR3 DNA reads TGTGCCTGGGGACGATCGACGCTCTCTGGAAACACCATATATTTT. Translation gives CAWGRSTLSGNTIYF.

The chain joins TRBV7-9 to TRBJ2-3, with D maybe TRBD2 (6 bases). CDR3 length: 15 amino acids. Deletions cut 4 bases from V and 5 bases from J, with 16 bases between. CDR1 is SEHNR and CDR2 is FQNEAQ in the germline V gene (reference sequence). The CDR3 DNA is TGTGCCAGCAGCTCAACACTCGGAGCGGGAGATACGCAGTATTTT. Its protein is CASSSTLGAGDTQYF.

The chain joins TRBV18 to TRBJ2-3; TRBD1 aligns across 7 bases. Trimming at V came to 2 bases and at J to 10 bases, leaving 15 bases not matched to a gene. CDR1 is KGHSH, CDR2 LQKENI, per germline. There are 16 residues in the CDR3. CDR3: CASSPRTGDALSSQYF. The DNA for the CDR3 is TGTGCCAGCTCACCAAGGACAGGTGATGCTCTCTCATCGCAGTATTTT.